These 18 T cell receptor beta chains came from one sample sequenced in a study of OX40 agonist ivuxolimab in advanced cancers. Libraries came from the immunoSEQ multiplex PCR assay. TCRdb obtained this table from immuneACCESS and retained in-frame rearrangements with V and J assigned. These tables miss some clones; where compared with another copy, unresolved V genes account for less than half of the shortfall, and the remainder is unexplained. This sample lists 50,000 to 65,000 clones; around 90% were detected once. Approximately 7.9% of the sample goes to the ten largest clones. Material: CD4+ or CD8+ T cells sorted from blood, obtained in a trial of the OX40 agonist ivuxolimab. These receptors all stem from an adult with an advanced solid tumor such as melanoma, head and neck, liver or kidney cancer.

The chain uses TRBV28 and TRBJ2-7; 9 bases map to TRBD2. J gave up 2 bases and V 5 bases, and 16 bases lay outside the gene matches. This CDR3 contains 18 residues. Per the germline V gene, CDR1 is MDHEN and CDR2 is SYDVKM. The CDR3 region has the DNA TGTGCCAGCAGTAGTCCCCGGGCTCTTGCGGGAGGGCCCTACGAGCAGTACTTC. Translation gives CASSSPRALAGGPYEQYF.

The rearrangement links TRBV4-3 to TRBJ1-4, with TRBD1 as a possible D gene (5 bases). The CDR3 covers 16 residues. Germline CDR1 reads LGHNA; CDR2 reads YSLEER. The ends were cut back, 8 bases at V and 8 bases at J, with 24 bases in the middle. CDR3 protein: CASGPVGGLMMEKLFF. DNA for the CDR3: TGCGCCAGCGGGCCTGTGGGGGGACTAATGATGGAAAAACTGTTTTTT.

V gene TRBV7-3 combines with J gene TRBJ2-1; D not certain. This CDR3 has 13 amino acids. From germline, CDR1 is SGHTA and CDR2 FQGTGA. V lost 2 bases, J lost 0 bases, and 2 bases lay in between. The CDR3: CASSLGSYNEQFF. In DNA, the CDR3 is TGTGCCAGCAGCTTAGGCTCCTACAATGAGCAGTTCTTC.

V and J are TRBV4-1 and TRBJ1-1; no firm D call. CDR1 MGHRA and CDR2 YSYEKL come from the germline V gene. This CDR3 is built from 14 residues. Trimming took off 4 bases at V and 5 bases at J, with 14 bases between the two ends. The DNA for the CDR3 is TGCGCCAGCAGCCCGCCGGTTGGGGTAACTGAAGCTTTCTTT. Protein sequence: CASSPPVGVTEAFF.

This chain joins TRBV4-1 and TRBJ1-2; D unclear. CDR1 and CDR2 (germline): MGHRA, YSYEKL. V lost 2 bases, J lost 4 bases, and 11 bases lay in between. This CDR3 is 14 amino acids long. For the CDR3, the DNA is TGCGCCAGCAGCCAATTATACACCGCCTATGGCTACACCTTC. This gives the protein CASSQLYTAYGYTF.

V gene TRBV30 combines with J gene TRBJ1-6, with 7 positions matching TRBD1. The CDR3 has 15 residues. Trimming removed 1 base from V and 2 bases from J; junction bases left unmatched: 2. Germline lookup yields CDR1 GTSNPN and CDR2 SVGIG (reference sequence). CDR3 region: CAWSETGAYNSPLHF. DNA for the CDR3: TGTGCCTGGAGTGAAACAGGGGCCTATAATTCACCCCTCCACTTT.

This rearrangement joins TRBV7-9 to TRBJ1-2; the D gene is possibly TRBD1 (6 bases). V was cut by 0 bases and J by 0 bases, with 11 bases left in between. This CDR3 comprises 16 residues. Germline lookup yields CDR1 SEHNR and CDR2 FQNEAQ (reference sequence). CDR3 loop: CASSLAMGAANYGYTF. The CDR3 DNA reads as TGTGCCAGCAGCTTAGCGATGGGGGCCGCTAACTATGGCTACACCTTC. The whole variable domain, remainder taken from reference TRBV7-9 and TRBJ1-2, is DTGVSQNPRHKITKRGQNVTFRCDPISEHNRLYWYRQTLGQGPEFLTYFQNEAQLEKSRLLSDRFSAERPKGSFSTLEIQRTEQGDSAMYLCASSLAMGAANYGYTFGSGTRLTVV.

The gene calls are TRBV27 and TRBJ2-7; D is unresolved. Between the trimmed V and J ends, which lost 5 bases and 4 bases, there was a span of 6 bases. Per germline, CDR1 MNHEY and CDR2 SMNVEV (reference sequence). The CDR3 is 11 amino acids. The CDR3 protein is CASSHGYEQYF. The CDR3 bases are TGTGCCAGCAGTCACGGGTACGAGCAGTACTTC.

This chain uses TRBV14 with TRBJ2-3; D is unclear. CDR3 size: 11 residues. Trimming removed 3 bases at V and 6 bases at J, with 4 bases between. Germline V CDR1 and CDR2: SGHDN, FVKESK. CDR3 region: CASSHTDTQYF. CDR3 in DNA: TGTGCCAGCAGCCACACCGATACGCAGTATTTT.

This chain links TRBV7-9 with TRBJ1-5; D call uncertain. V was pared by 2 bases and J by 7 bases, with 6 bases between. The CDR3 length is 12 residues. From germline, CDR1 is SEHNR and CDR2 FQNEAQ (reference sequence). DNA of the CDR3: TGTGCCAGCAGCTTATCTACCCAGCCCCAGCATTTT. Its translation is CASSLSTQPQHF. The full variable domain, its missing parts supplied by reference TRBV7-9 and TRBJ1-5, is DTGVSQNPRHKITKRGQNVTFRCDPISEHNRLYWYRQTLGQGPEFLTYFQNEAQLEKSRLLSDRFSAERPKGSFSTLEIQRTEQGDSAMYLCASSLSTQPQHFGDGTRLSIL.

This sequence joins TRBV4-1 and TRBJ2-3, with 10 positions matching TRBD2. Germline V gene sequence: CDR1 MGHRA, CDR2 YSYEKL. The CDR3 is 16 residues long. Germline trimming cut 2 bases from V and 4 bases from J; bases unmatched to any gene: 6. Written as DNA, the CDR3 is TGCGCCAGCAGCCAACCACTAGCGGGAAGGGCAGATACGCAGTATTTT. It yields the protein CASSQPLAGRADTQYF.

This clone was observed a few times. V is TRBV6-4 and J is TRBJ2-1; D not resolved. The V gene lost 0 bases and the J gene lost 5 bases, with 2 bases spanning the gap. CDR1 and CDR2 (germline): MRHNA, SNTAGT. CDR3 length: 12 amino acids. The CDR3 DNA is TGTGCCAGCAGTGACTCGAACAATGAGCAGTTCTTC. It is translated as CASSDSNNEQFF.

The genes are TRBV30 and TRBJ2-1; D might be TRBD1 (5 bases). The V gene's germline CDR1 is GTSNPN and CDR2 SVGIG (reference sequence). CDR3 length equals 15 residues. Between the trimmed V and J ends, which lost 4 bases and 1 base, there was a span of 14 bases. The CDR3, as DNA: TGTGCCTGGAACGGTGGGGCCTCTTCCTACAATGAGCAGTTCTTC. As protein: CAWNGGASSYNEQFF.

The rearrangement uses TRBV27 and TRBJ2-1; no firm D call. Between the trimmed V and J ends, which lost 1 base and 6 bases, there was a span of 10 bases. The germline gives CDR1 MNHEY, CDR2 SMNVEV (reference sequence). CDR3 length equals 14 residues. The CDR3 is CASSLYHPLNEQFF. The CDR3 coding sequence is TGTGCCAGCAGTTTATATCATCCCCTCAATGAGCAGTTCTTC.

CDR3 in DNA: TGTGCCAGTAGTATCGGGACAGGGGTATATGGCTACACCTTC. Translated, it gives CASSIGTGVYGYTF. V gene TRBV19 combines with J gene TRBJ1-2, with 10 positions matching TRBD1. CDR3 size: 14 residues. The V gene's germline CDR1 is LNHDA and CDR2 SQIVND (reference sequence). The V segment lost 3 bases and the J segment 5 bases; nucleotides outside the gene matches: 3. Complete variable domain (other parts from reference TRBV19 and TRBJ1-2): DGGITQSPKYLFRKEGQNVTLSCEQNLNHDAMYWYRQDPGQGLRLIYYSQIVNDFQKGDIAEGYSVSREKKESFPLTVTSAQKNPTAFYLCASSIGTGVYGYTFGSGTRLTVV.

The V and J genes are TRBV28 and TRBJ2-2, with TRBD2 matching over 7 bases. CDR1 and CDR2 from the germline V gene are MDHEN and SYDVKM. J was trimmed by 3 bases and V by 5 bases; bases with no gene match: 6. The CDR3 consists of 15 residues. This CDR3 reads CASSTSGIYTGELFF. In nucleotides, the CDR3 is TGTGCCAGCAGTACCAGCGGGATCTACACCGGGGAGCTGTTTTTT.

In DNA, the CDR3 is TGTGCCAGCAGCGTTCCAGGGAGAACCGGGGAGCTGTTTTTT. Translating gives CASSVPGRTGELFF. The gene calls are TRBV9 and TRBJ2-2, with D perhaps assigned TRBD1 or TRBD2 (5 bases each). Looked up from germline, CDR1 is SGDLS and CDR2 is YYNGEE. Deletions cut 2 bases from V and 5 bases from J, with 10 bases between. The CDR3 sequence is 14 residues long.

The chain uses TRBV9 and TRBJ1-2; the D is unclear. V was shortened by 3 bases and J by 5 bases, with 5 bases between the two germline ends. CDR1 and CDR2 (germline): SGDLS, YYNGEE. The CDR3 spans 11 residues. CDR3 DNA sequence: TGTGCCAGCAGCGCAGTGTATGGCTACACCTTC. It yields the protein CASSAVYGYTF.